Presented here are 10 T cell receptor beta chains from one specimen sequenced in a study of shared clonotypes between healthy human individuals. The assay was immunoSEQ multiplex PCR, and TCRdb's table has in-frame clones only and misses some. The sample carries about 470,000 clones, 70% to 80% recorded once. Sequencing was carried out using PBMCs. The receptors here all came from a woman aged 40 to 49 in good health. Some clones in this sample may be carry-over from other donors' samples.

This CDR3 is CASSLSGRDSTTGANVLTF. DNA for the CDR3: TGTGCCAGCAGCTTAAGTGGTCGGGACTCCACTACTGGGGCCAACGTCCTGACTTTC. The chain recombines TRBV7-3 with TRBJ2-6; D perhaps matches TRBD2 (6 bases). Trimming shortened V by 1 base and J by 2 bases, and 18 bases separated the two germline ends. The CDR3 runs 19 residues. Germline V lookup: CDR1 SGHTA, CDR2 FQGTGA.

This clone occurred a few times. The chain links TRBV5-6 to TRBJ1-1; D is undetermined. The CDR3 runs 14 residues. V lost 3 bases and J 0 bases, leaving 9 bases between the germline ends. Germline V CDR1 and CDR2: SGHDT, YYEEEE. The CDR3 sequence: CASSWFGMNTEAFF. The CDR3 coding sequence is TGTGCCAGCAGCTGGTTCGGGATGAACACTGAAGCTTTCTTT.

This chain uses TRBV28 with TRBJ1-2, with 8 bases lining up with TRBD1. V lost 4 bases to trimming and J lost 5 bases; unmatched junction nucleotides: 0. The CDR3 sequence is 12 residues long. Germline assignment: CDR1 MDHEN and CDR2 SYDVKM. In DNA, the CDR3 is TGTGCCAGCAGTTGGACAGGGTATGGCTACACCTTC. It yields the protein CASSWTGYGYTF.

V gene TRBV18 combines with J gene TRBJ2-7; maybe TRBD1 (5 bases). Per germline, CDR1 KGHSH and CDR2 LQKENI. The CDR3 totals 15 residues. Trimming cost V 4 bases and J 4 bases, with 17 bases left between them. CDR3 bases: TGTGCCAGCTCACTAGGGGCGGACCCCTCTTACGAGCAGTACTTC. It is translated as CASSLGADPSYEQYF. The complete variable domain, with remaining parts taken from reference TRBV18 and TRBJ2-7, reads NAGVMQNPRHLVRRRGQEARLRCSPMKGHSHVYWYRQLPEEGLKFMVYLQKENIIDESGMPKERFSAEFPKEGPSILRIQQVVRGDSAAYFCASSLGADPSYEQYFGPGTRLTVT.

The chain combines TRBV6-1 with TRBJ2-7; 8 positions agree with TRBD1. The CDR3 sequence is 15 residues long. Germline values: CDR1 MNHNS, CDR2 SASEGT. The J segment lost 2 bases and the V segment lost 2 bases, leaving 5 bases of the junction unmatched. The CDR3 loop is CASSETGTGTYEQYF. In DNA, the CDR3 is TGTGCCAGCAGTGAAACAGGGACAGGTACCTACGAGCAGTACTTC.

This chain uses TRBV6-6 with TRBJ2-3; tentative D call: TRBD2 (6 bases). Germline CDR1 is MNHNY and CDR2 is SVGAGI (reference sequence). V was clipped by 11 bases and J by 1 base, with 22 bases between them. The CDR3 is 16 amino acids. CDR3 nucleotides: TGTGCCGGAGGGGACTTAGGCCCTTCTGGCACAGATACGCAGTATTTT. This codes for CAGGDLGPSGTDTQYF.

The rearrangement uses TRBV28 and TRBJ2-7; 9 bases agree with TRBD1. The V gene's germline CDR1 is MDHEN and CDR2 SYDVKM. V lost 7 bases and J lost 3; bases outside the gene matches: 7. CDR3 length: 14 residues. The CDR3 loop is CASIGTGTHYEQYF. CDR3 in DNA: TGTGCCAGCATTGGGACAGGGACCCACTACGAGCAGTACTTC.

The V call is TRBV19, the J call TRBJ1-2; TRBD1 matches at 11 bases. The germline gives CDR1 LNHDA, CDR2 SQIVND (reference sequence). CDR3 length: 14 residues. J lost 9 bases, V lost 3 bases, and 6 bases had no gene match. DNA of the CDR3: TGTGCCAGTAGTATGGGACAGGGGGTTAGTAGCTACACCTTC. This codes for CASSMGQGVSSYTF. The full variable domain, rest sourced from reference TRBV19 and TRBJ1-2, is DGGITQSPKYLFRKEGQNVTLSCEQNLNHDAMYWYRQDPGQGLRLIYYSQIVNDFQKGDIAEGYSVSREKKESFPLTVTSAQKNPTAFYLCASSMGQGVSSYTFGSGTRLTVV.

This clone occurred a few times. V is TRBV4-1 and J is TRBJ2-3; 7 nucleotides agree with TRBD2. CDR3 length: 20 amino acids. V was clipped by 4 bases and J by 2 bases; unmatched bases: 21. Germline CDR1 MGHRA, CDR2 YSYEKL. CDR3 residues: CASSPEEATIAGPDTDTQYF. In nucleotides, the CDR3 is TGCGCCAGCAGCCCAGAAGAGGCTACCATAGCGGGTCCTGACACAGATACGCAGTATTTT.

The table lists this clone with a count of one. The CDR3 sequence: CASSLSGRDTDTQYF. The CDR3 nucleotides read TGTGCCAGCAGCCTTAGCGGGAGGGACACAGATACGCAGTATTTT. The genes are TRBV11-2 and TRBJ2-3, with TRBD2 matching 11 bases. J gave up 2 bases and V 5 bases, and 3 bases lay outside the gene matches. This CDR3 comprises 15 residues. The V gene's germline CDR1 is SGHAT and CDR2 FQNNGV.